This TCR beta chain was profiled in a study of T cells after yellow fever vaccination (dated by TCRdb to the late 2010s). Regarding the research as a whole: Libraries from fractions with low cell numbers were prepared with the SMART-Seq v4 Ultra Low Input RNA kit. To follow T-cell clones before and after both primary and booster YFV17D yellow fever vaccination, bulk TCR alpha and beta repertoires underwent longitudinal sequencing. The cohort comprised two healthy male donors, one aged 18 to 30 and one aged 30 to 40 years. Blood was collected at multiple timepoints before and after primary and secondary immunization, and bulk PBMC replicates and cell subsets were isolated. Study-wide findings and limitations: Most clones expanded after primary vaccination were re-detected after the booster (almost 97% of CD4 and around 88% of CD8), suggesting broad memory maintenance. Because the study included only a couple of donors, the extent to which the findings can be generalized is limited. Computational filtering was needed because FACS-sorted repertoires could contain abundant contaminating clonotypes from the bulk population. Compared with the primary T-cell response, the secondary T-cell response was weaker but faster, peaking on day 5 rather than day 15. A small share of clonotypes was detected in both CD4 and CD8 compartments, with the overlap likely arising from convergent recombination.

TCR cDNA was synthesized by 5'RACE template switching, through which a universal primer site and unique molecular identifiers were introduced. Priming of cDNA synthesis was performed from both the TCR alpha and TCR beta constant segments. Library amplification used two PCR steps, and the second PCR step added sample barcodes and sequencing adapters. Sequencing of libraries was done on Illumina HiSeq 2500 (2x100 bp) or NovaSeq (2x150 bp). In the paper's pipeline: Reads were demultiplexed and collapsed into UMI consensus sequences with MIGEC, and V(D)J alignment was performed with MiXCR. Vaccine-responding clonotypes were defined with edgeR using replicate PBMC samples, requiring FDR below 0.01 and a log2 fold change above 5 up to day 15. Each bulk clonotype received a CD4 or CD8 identity based on whether the sequenced CD4 or CD8 repertoire contained that clonotype at higher abundance. TCRdb reworked the public reads: Q25 trimming with fastp, MiXCR clone assembly, productive beta chains retained. Each record represents a unique CDR3 protein, reported with the most common genes and DNA among its rows. These V and J calls rely on TCRdb rather than the paper's analysis. The sample yields 250,000 to 300,000 distinct CDR3 sequences; 10% to 15% were counted once. The ten largest clones capture 0.4% to 0.55% of the sample.

The cysteine opens and the phenylalanine closes a CDR3 of 18 amino acids. Only CDR3 DNA remains: 54 bases, in frame from the first base. Here V drops 0 bases and J drops 1 base, and the junction holds 4 bases not matched to any gene. This clonotype has a handful of counts. No antigen is known for it. The sample holds no much larger clone one base away, and base qualities are not on file. The treatment or condition label corresponds to: live attenuated yellow fever vaccine strain. PBMCs were isolated from peripheral blood using a standard Ficoll-Paque protocol. Dynabeads CD4 and CD8 positive selection kits were used to isolate CD4 and CD8 T-cell fractions. RNA was extracted with TriZol from bulk PBMCs, CD4 and CD8 fractions, and dextramer-positive and dextramer-negative fractions.

Source: CD4+ T cells sorted from PBMCs, taken 45 days after the yellow fever booster vaccination. The TCR sequence derives from a man aged 25-45 years who received the YFV17D yellow fever vaccine. The receptor chain draws on TRBV12-3 or TRBV12-4 and TRBJ2-1; 12 junctional bases match TRBD2. The DNA sequence reads TGTGCCAGCAGTTTAGCGCTTCTAGCGGGAGGGTCCTACAATGAGCAGTTCTTC. The encoded protein is CASSLALLAGGSYNEQFF.